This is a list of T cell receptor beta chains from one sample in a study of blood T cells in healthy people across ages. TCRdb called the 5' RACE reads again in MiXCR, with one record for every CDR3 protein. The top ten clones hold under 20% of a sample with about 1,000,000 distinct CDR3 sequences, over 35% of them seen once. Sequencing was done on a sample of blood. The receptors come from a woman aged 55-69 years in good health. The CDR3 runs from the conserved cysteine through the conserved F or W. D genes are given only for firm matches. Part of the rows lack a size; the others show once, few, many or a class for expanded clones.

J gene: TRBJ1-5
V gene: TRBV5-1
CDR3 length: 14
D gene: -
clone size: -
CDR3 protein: CASSLGISNQPQHF
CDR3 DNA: TGCGCCAGCAGCCTAGGAATTAGCAATCAGCCCCAGCATTTT

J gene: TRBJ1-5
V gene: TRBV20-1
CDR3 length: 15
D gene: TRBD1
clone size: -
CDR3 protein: CSAGIPGQGNQPQHF
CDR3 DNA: TGCAGTGCGGGCATTCCGGGACAGGGGAATCAGCCCCAGCATTTT

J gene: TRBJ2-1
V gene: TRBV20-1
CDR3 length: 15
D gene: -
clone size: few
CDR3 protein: CSARDRTTSYNEQFF
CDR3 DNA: TGCAGTGCTAGAGATAGAACTACGTCGTACAATGAGCAGTTCTTC

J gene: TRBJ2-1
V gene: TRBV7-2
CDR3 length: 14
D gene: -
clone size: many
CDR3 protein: CASTRDPAYNEQFF
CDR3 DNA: TGTGCCAGCACCAGAGACCCTGCCTACAATGAGCAGTTCTTC

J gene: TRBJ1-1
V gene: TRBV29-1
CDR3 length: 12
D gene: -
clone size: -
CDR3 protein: CSAGGMNTEAFF
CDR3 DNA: TGCAGCGCCGGAGGGATGAACACTGAAGCTTTCTTT

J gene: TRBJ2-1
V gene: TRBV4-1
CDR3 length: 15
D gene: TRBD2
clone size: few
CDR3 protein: CASSEGLAGDGILFF
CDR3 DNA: TGCGCCAGCAGCGAAGGACTAGCGGGAGATGGGATATTGTTCTTC

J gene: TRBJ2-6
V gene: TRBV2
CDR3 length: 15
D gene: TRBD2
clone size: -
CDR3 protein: CATRGGGPGANVLTF
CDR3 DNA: TGTGCCACCCGCGGGGGAGGGCCTGGGGCCAACGTCCTGACTTTC

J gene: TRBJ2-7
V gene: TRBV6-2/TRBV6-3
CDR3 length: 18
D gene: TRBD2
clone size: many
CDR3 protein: CASSYSITSGSVADEQYF
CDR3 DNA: TGTGCCAGCAGTTACTCGATTACTAGCGGGAGCGTCGCGGACGAGCAGTACTTC

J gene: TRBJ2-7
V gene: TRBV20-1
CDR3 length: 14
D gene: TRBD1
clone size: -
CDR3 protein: CSAERRDRGYEQYF
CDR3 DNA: TGCAGTGCTGAGCGCCGGGACAGGGGTTACGAGCAGTACTTC

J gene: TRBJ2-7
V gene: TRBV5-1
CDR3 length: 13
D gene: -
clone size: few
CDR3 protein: CASSAHRASEQYF
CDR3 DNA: TGCGCCAGCAGCGCCCACAGGGCAAGTGAGCAGTACTTC

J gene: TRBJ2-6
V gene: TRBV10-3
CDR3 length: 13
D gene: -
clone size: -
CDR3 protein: CAAIDSGANVLTF
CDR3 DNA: TGTGCCGCAATCGACTCTGGGGCCAACGTCCTGACTTTC

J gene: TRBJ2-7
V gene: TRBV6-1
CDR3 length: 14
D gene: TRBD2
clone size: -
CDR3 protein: CASSGGGSTYEQYF
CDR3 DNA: TGTGCCAGCAGTGGGGGCGGGAGTACCTACGAGCAGTACTTC

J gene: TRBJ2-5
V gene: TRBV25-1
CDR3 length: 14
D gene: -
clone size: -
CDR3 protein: CASGKTGKSETQYF
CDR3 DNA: TGTGCCAGCGGGAAAACAGGGAAGTCGGAGACCCAGTACTTC

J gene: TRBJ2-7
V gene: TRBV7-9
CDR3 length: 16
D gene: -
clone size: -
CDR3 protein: CASSQRSGTGLGEQYF
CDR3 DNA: TGTGCCAGCAGCCAGCGATCCGGGACCGGCCTGGGTGAGCAGTACTTC

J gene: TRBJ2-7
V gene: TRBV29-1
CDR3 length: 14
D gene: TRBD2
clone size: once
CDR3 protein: CGVEGLAASYERYF
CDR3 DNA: TGCGGCGTTGAGGGACTAGCGGCTTCCTACGAGCGGTACTTC

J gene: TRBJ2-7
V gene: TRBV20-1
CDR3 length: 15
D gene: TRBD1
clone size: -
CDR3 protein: CSAKQVRDRGDEQYF
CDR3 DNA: TGCAGTGCAAAGCAAGTCCGGGACAGGGGCGACGAGCAGTACTTC

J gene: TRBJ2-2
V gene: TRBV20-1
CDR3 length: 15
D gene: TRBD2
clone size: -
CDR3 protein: CSARGLAGMSGELFF
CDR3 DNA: TGCAGTGCTAGGGGACTAGCGGGAATGTCCGGGGAGCTGTTTTTT

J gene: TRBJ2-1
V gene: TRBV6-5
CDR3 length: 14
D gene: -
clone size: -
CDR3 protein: CASSSRDIYNEQFF
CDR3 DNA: TGTGCCAGCAGTTCCCGGGACATCTACAATGAGCAGTTCTTC

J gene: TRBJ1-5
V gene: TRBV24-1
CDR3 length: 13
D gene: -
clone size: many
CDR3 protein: CATAAGSNQPQHF
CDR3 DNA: TGTGCCACCGCGGCAGGTAGCAATCAGCCCCAGCATTTT

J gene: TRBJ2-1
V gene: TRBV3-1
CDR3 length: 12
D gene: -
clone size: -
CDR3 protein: CASSIPSNEQFF
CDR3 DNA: TGTGCCAGCAGCATTCCTAGCAATGAGCAGTTCTTC

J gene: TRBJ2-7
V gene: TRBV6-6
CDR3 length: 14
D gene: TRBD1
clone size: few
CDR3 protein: CASSSDRGGDEQYF
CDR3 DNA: TGTGCCAGCAGTTCTGACAGGGGAGGAGACGAGCAGTACTTC

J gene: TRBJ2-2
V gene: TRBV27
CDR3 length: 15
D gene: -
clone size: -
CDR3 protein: CASSLSGRYTGELFF
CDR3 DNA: TGTGCCAGCAGTTTATCGGGAAGATACACCGGGGAGCTGTTTTTT

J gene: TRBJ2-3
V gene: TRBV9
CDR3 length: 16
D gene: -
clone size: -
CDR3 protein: CANSVATGSSTDTQYF
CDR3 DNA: TGTGCCAACAGCGTAGCTACGGGGTCTAGCACAGATACGCAGTATTTT

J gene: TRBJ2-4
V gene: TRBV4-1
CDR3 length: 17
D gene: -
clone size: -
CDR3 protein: CASSHPVTSGAKNIQYF
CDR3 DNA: TGCGCCAGCAGCCATCCAGTTACCTCGGGAGCCAAAAACATTCAGTACTTC

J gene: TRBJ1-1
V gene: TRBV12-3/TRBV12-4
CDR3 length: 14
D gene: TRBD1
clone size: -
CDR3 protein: CASSFNRGLTEAFF
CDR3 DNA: TGTGCCAGCAGTTTTAACAGGGGGCTCACTGAAGCTTTCTTT

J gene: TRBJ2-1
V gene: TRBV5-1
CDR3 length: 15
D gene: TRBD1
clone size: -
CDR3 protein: CASSLEGQVHNEQFF
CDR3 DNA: TGCGCCAGCAGCTTGGAGGGACAGGTCCACAATGAGCAGTTCTTC

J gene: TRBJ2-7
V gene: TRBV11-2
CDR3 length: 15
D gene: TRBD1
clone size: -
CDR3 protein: CASSLPRDRTYEQYF
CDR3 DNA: TGTGCCAGCAGCCTACCCCGGGACAGGACCTACGAGCAGTACTTC

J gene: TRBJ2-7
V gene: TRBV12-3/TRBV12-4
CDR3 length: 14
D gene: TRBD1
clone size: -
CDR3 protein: CASSFGQGKGEQYF
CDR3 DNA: TGTGCCAGCAGTTTTGGACAGGGGAAGGGCGAGCAGTACTTC

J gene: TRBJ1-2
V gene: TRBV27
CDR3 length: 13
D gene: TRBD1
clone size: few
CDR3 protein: CASSHQGASGYTF
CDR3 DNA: TGTGCCAGCAGTCACCAGGGGGCATCTGGCTACACCTTC

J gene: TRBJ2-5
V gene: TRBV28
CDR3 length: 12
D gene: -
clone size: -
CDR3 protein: CASSPIPSREYF
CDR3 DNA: TGTGCCAGCAGTCCCATCCCCAGCCGGGAGTACTTC

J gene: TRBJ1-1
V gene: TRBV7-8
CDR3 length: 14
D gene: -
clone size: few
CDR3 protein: CASSLSPLSTEAFF
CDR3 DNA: TGTGCCAGCAGTTTGTCCCCACTGTCCACTGAAGCTTTCTTT

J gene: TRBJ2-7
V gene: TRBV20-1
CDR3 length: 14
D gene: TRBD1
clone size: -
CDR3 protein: CSARSRDSMREQYF
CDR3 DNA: TGCAGTGCTAGATCCCGGGACAGCATGCGAGAGCAGTACTTC

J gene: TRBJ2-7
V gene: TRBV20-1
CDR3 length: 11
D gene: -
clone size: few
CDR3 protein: CSARLEYEQYF
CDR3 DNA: TGCAGTGCTAGGCTGGAGTACGAGCAGTACTTC

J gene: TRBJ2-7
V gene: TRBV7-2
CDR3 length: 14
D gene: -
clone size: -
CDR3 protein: CASSFAHGYYEQYF
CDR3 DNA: TGTGCCAGCAGCTTCGCCCACGGGTATTACGAGCAGTACTTC

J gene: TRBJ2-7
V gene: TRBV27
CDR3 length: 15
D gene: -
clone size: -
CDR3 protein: CASSLTVSSSYEQYF
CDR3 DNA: TGTGCCAGCAGTTTAACGGTCTCCTCTAGCTACGAGCAGTACTTC

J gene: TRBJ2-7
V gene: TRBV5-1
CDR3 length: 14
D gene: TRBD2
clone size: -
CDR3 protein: CASSPLAESYEQYF
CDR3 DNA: TGCGCCAGCAGCCCCCTAGCGGAGTCCTACGAGCAGTACTTC

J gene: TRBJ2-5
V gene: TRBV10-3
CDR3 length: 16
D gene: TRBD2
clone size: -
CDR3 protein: CAISAWTSGDQETQYF
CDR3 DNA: TGTGCCATCAGTGCCTGGACTAGCGGGGACCAAGAGACCCAGTACTTC

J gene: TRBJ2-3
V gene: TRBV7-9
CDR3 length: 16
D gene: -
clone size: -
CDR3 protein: CASSLAGRSATDTQYF
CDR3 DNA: TGTGCCAGCAGCTTAGCGGGCAGGAGTGCCACAGATACGCAGTATTTT

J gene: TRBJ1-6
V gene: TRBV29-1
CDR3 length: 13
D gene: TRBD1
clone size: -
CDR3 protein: CSVGQGVGSPLHF
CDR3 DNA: TGCAGCGTGGGACAGGGGGTGGGTTCACCCCTCCACTTT

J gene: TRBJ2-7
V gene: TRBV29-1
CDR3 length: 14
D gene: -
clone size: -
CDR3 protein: CSVAGPPPNYEQYF
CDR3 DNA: TGCAGCGTGGCAGGGCCCCCACCTAACTACGAGCAGTACTTC

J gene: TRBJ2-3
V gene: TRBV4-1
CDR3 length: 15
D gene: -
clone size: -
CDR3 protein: CASSRPVGSTDTQYF
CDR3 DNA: TGCGCCAGCAGCCGACCGGTGGGAAGCACAGATACGCAGTATTTT

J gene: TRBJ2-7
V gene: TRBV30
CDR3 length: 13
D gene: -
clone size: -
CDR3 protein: CAWSGKRAYEQYF
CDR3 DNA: TGTGCCTGGAGTGGCAAGAGAGCCTACGAGCAGTACTTC

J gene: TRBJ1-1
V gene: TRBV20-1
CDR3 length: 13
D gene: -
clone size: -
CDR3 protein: CSAPRGGRTEAFF
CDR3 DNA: TGCAGTGCTCCTCGTGGGGGTCGGACTGAAGCTTTCTTT

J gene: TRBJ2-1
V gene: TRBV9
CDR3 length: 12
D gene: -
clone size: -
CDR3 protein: CASSDVNNEQFF
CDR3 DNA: TGTGCCAGCAGCGACGTAAACAATGAGCAGTTCTTC

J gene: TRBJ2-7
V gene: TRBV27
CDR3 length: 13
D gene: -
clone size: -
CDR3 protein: CASSSTGRGEQYF
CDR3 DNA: TGTGCCAGCAGTTCGACAGGGAGGGGGGAGCAGTACTTC

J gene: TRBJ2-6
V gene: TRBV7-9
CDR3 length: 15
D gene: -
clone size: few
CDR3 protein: CASSSTLAGANVLTF
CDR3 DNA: TGTGCCAGCAGCTCAACCTTGGCTGGGGCCAACGTCCTGACTTTC

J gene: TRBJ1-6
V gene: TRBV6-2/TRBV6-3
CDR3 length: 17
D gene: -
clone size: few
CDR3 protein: CASSYSISGQSDSPLHF
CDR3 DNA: TGTGCCAGCAGTTACTCGATTTCCGGACAGTCCGATTCACCCCTCCACTTT

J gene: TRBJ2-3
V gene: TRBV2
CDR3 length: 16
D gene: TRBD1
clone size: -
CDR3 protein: CASSEDRGKVADTQYF
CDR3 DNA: TGTGCCAGCAGTGAAGACAGGGGGAAGGTGGCAGATACGCAGTATTTT

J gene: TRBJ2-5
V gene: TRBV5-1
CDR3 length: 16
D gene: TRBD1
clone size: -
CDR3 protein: CASSLRLQGALETQYF
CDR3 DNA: TGCGCCAGCAGCTTGCGGTTACAGGGGGCTTTGGAGACCCAGTACTTC

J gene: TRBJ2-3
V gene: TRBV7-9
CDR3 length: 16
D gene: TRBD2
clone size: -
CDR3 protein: CTSRTSGTRSTDTQYF
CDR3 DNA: TGTACCAGCAGGACTAGCGGGACTAGAAGCACAGATACGCAGTATTTT